Included here is one T cell receptor (beta chain) sequence, with context. This table comes from immunoSEQ multiplex PCR, and its TCRdb copy is limited to in-frame clones, with some not included. Of tens of thousands of clones listed, 88% were seen once; the top ten hold roughly 5%. The length of the CDR3 is 13 residues. Germline-derived CDR1 and CDR2 are KGHDR and SFDVKD. The V end was cut by 7 bases, the J end by 6 bases, with 12 bases between. The sample belongs to a study of blood T cell repertoires in COVID-19. The V gene is TRBV24-1, the J gene TRBJ2-1; D may be TRBD1 (5 bases). The sequenced sample was peripheral blood. This clonotype was sampled from a woman aged 80 or over with acute or convalescent COVID-19. The CDR3 DNA follows: TGTGCCACCAGCGACAGTTTGGTCAATGAGCAGTTCTTC. Translated, it gives CATSDSLVNEQFF.